The clone carrying this TCR beta chain was picked up one time. The sample belongs to a study of cytotoxic CD8 clonotypes in ibrutinib-treated CLL. Study-wide context: After median around 5.5 years, around 14 stayed in remission, about 12 progressed; responses roughly 24 partial, 2 complete. Average yields of approximately 260,000 productive templates and 75,000 to 95,000 productive rearrangements characterized the samples.

This CDR3 spans 16 amino acids. V was cut by 0 bases and J by 2 bases, with 14 bases left in between. Germline V gene data show CDR1 as MGHRA and CDR2 as YSYEKL. Assay: immunoSEQ multiplex PCR; the TCRdb copy retains only in-frame clones and omits some. The sample consists of about 300,000 clones, approximately 67% of them appearing once. The sequence derives from a human donor with chronic lymphocytic leukemia. The sample was PBMCs, taken after 36 months of ibrutinib treatment. This chain links TRBV4-1 with TRBJ2-7; D is unclear. CDR3 amino acids: CASSQDPQVYPYEQYF. The CDR3 region has the DNA TGCGCCAGCAGCCAAGATCCGCAAGTATACCCCTACGAGCAGTACTTC.